This T cell receptor beta chain was captured in a study of shared clonotypes between healthy human individuals. Study-wide background: The plates for each donor numbered three CD4 naive, three CD4 memory, two CD8 naive and one CD8 memory.

General observations from the study: At large depth, rarefaction still showed sorted-subset sequencing to be incomplete.

The study ran the assay at deep level. The table came from immunoSEQ multiplex PCR; TCRdb's copy has only in-frame clones and leaves some out. This sample yields under 150,000 clones, of which approximately 70% are seen a single time; 20% to 25% belongs to the top ten. The CDR3 is made up of 13 amino acids. V was shortened by 0 bases and J by 6 bases, with 11 bases between the two germline ends. In germline, CDR1 is GTSNPN, CDR2 SVGIG (reference sequence). This clone showed up just a few times. The target antigen is unknown. Material: memory CD8+ T cells sorted from blood. Specified subset: CD45RO+ cells pooled with CCR7-negative TemRA cells. The V and J genes are TRBV30 and TRBJ1-2; D is uncertain. This clonotype was obtained from a woman aged 30 to 39 in good health. CDR3: CAWSVSGSDGYTF. CDR3 nucleotides: TGTGCCTGGAGTGTATCCGGTAGCGATGGCTACACCTTC.